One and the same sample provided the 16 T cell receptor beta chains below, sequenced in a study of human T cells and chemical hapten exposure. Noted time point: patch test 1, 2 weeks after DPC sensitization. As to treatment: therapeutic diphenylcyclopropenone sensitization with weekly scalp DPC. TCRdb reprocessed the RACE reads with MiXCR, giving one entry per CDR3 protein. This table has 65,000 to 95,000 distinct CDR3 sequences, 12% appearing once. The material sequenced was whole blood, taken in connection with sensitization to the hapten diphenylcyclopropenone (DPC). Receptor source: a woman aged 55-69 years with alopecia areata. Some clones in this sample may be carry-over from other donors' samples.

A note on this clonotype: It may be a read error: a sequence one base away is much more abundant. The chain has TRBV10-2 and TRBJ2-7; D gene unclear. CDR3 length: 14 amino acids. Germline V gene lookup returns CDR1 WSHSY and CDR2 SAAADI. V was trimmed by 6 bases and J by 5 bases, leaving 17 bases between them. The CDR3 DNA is TGCGCCAGCAGCCCCGCCACAGAGTTTGACGAGCAGTACTTC. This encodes CASSPATEFDEQYF.

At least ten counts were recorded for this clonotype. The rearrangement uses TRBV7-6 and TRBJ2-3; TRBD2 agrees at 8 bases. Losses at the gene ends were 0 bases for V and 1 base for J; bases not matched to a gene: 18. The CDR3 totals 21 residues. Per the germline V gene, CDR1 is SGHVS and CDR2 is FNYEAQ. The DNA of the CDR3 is TGTGCCAGCAGCTTAGCGCTATCCCGGGGGGGCTCTTTCCCGGGCACAGATACGCAGTATTTT. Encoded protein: CASSLALSRGGSFPGTDTQYF.

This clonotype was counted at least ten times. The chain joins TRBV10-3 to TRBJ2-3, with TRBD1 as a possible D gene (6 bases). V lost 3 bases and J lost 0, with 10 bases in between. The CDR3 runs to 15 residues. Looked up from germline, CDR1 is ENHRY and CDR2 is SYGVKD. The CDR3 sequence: CAISDRGTSTDTQYF. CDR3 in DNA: TGTGCCATCAGTGATAGGGGGACAAGCACAGATACGCAGTATTTT.

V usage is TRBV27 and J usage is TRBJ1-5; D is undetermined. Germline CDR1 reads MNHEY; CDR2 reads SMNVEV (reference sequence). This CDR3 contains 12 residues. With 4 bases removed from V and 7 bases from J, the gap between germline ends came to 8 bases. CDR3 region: CASSSVGQPQHF. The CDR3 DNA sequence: TGTGCCAGCAGTTCCGTAGGGCAGCCCCAGCATTTT.

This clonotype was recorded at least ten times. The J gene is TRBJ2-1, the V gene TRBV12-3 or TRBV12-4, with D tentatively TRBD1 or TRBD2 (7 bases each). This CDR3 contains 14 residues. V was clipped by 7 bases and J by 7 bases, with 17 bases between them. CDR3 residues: CASTLGQGGNEQFF. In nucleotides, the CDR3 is TGTGCCAGCACCTTAGGGCAGGGGGGGAATGAGCAGTTCTTC.

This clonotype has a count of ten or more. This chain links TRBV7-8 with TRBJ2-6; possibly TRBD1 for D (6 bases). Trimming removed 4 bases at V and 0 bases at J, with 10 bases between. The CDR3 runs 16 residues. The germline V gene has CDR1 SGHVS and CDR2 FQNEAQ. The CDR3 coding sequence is TGTGCCAGCAGCTCCGGACAGATCTCTGGGGCCAACGTCCTGACTTTC. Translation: CASSSGQISGANVLTF.

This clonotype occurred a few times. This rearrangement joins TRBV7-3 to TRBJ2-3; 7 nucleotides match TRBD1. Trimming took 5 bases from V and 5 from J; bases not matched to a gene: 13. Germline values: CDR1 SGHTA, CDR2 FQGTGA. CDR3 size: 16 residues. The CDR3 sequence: CASSAQGGAVLDTQYF. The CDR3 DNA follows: TGTGCCAGCAGCGCGCAAGGGGGCGCGGTGCTAGATACGCAGTATTTT.

CDR3 loop: CAISLTSQETQYF. The CDR3 nucleotides are TGTGCCATCAGTCTGACTAGCCAAGAGACCCAGTACTTC. The rearrangement joins TRBV10-3 to TRBJ2-5; perhaps TRBD2 as D (6 bases). V was shortened by 5 bases and J by 1 base, with 8 bases between the two germline ends. Germline CDR1 is ENHRY and CDR2 is SYGVKD. The CDR3 length is 13 residues.

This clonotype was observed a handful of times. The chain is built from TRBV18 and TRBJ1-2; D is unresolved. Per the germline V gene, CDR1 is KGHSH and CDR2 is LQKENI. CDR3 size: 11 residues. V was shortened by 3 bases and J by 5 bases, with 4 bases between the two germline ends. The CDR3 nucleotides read TGTGCCAGCTCACCTGATTATGGCTACACCTTC. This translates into CASSPDYGYTF.

For the CDR3, the DNA is TGCAGTGCTAGGTTCGCCGGGGGGGCCCAAGAGACCCAGTACTTC. Translating gives CSARFAGGAQETQYF. The chain combines TRBV20-1 with TRBJ2-5, with 8 bases matching TRBD2. The CDR3 is made up of 15 amino acids. Unmatched junction bases numbered 7, after V lost 3 bases and J lost 1 base. Germline V gene sequence: CDR1 DFQATT, CDR2 SNEGSKA (reference sequence).

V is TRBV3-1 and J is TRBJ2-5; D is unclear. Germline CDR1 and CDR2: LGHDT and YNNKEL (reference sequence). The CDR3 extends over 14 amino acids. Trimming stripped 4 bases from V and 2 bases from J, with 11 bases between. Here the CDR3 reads CASSPYGFQETQYF. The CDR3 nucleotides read TGTGCCAGCAGCCCCTATGGATTTCAAGAGACCCAGTACTTC.

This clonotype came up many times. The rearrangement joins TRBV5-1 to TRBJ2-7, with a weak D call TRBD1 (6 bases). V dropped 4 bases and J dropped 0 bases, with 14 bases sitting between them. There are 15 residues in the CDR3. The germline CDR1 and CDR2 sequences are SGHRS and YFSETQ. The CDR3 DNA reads TGCGCCAGCAGCCCGGGACAATTGAGCTCCTACGAGCAGTACTTC. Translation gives CASSPGQLSSYEQYF.

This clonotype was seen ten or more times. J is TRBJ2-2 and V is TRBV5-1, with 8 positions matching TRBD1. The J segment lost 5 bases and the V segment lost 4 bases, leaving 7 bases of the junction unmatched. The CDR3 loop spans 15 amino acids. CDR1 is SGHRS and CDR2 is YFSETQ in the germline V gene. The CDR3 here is CASSMTTGVTGELFF. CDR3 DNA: TGCGCCAGCAGCATGACGACAGGGGTAACCGGGGAGCTGTTTTTT.

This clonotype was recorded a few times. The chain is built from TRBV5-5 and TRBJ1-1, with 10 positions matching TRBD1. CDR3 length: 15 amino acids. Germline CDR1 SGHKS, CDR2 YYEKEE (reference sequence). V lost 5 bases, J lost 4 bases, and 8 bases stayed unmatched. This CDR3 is CASSLGQGRGTEAFF. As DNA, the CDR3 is TGTGCCAGCAGTCTGGGACAGGGGCGCGGCACTGAAGCTTTCTTT.

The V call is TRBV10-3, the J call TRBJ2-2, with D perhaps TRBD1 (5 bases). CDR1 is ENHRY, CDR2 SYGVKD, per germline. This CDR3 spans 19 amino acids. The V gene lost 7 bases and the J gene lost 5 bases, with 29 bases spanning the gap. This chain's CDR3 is CAIKGLTRPNSPGTGELFF. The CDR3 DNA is TGTGCCATCAAGGGGCTAACCAGGCCCAATTCCCCTGGGACCGGGGAGCTGTTTTTT.

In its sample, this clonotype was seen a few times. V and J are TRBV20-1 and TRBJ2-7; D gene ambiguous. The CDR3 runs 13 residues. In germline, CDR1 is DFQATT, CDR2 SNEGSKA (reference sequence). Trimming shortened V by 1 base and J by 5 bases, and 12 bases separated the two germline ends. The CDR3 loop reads CSARGLHKHEQYF. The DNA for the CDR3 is TGCAGTGCTAGAGGGCTACATAAGCACGAGCAGTACTTC.